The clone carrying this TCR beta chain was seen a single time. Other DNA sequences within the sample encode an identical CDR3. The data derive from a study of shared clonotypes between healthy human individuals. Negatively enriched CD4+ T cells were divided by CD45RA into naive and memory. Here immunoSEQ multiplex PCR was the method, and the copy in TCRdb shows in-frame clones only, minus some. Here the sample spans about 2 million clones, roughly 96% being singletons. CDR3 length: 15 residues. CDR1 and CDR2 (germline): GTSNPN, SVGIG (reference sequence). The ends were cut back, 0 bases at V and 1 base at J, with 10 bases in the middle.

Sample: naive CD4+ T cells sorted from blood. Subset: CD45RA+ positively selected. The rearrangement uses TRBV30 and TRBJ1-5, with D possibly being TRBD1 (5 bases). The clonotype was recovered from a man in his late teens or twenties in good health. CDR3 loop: CAWSVGAGSNQPQHF. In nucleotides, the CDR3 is TGTGCCTGGAGTGTCGGTGCAGGGAGCAATCAGCCCCAGCATTTT. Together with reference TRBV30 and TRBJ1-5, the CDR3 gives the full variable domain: SQTIHQWPATLVQPVGSPLSLECTVEGTSNPNLYWYRQAAGRGLQLLFYSVGIGQISSEVPQNLSASRPQDRQFILSSKKLLLSDSGFYLCAWSVGAGSNQPQHFGDGTRLSIL.